This passage covers 3 T cell receptor beta chains from one sample sequenced in a study of siplizumab effects on memory and regulatory T cells (dated by TCRdb to about 2019). Libraries were constructed by the immunoSEQ multiplex PCR assay. Here the immuneACCESS table is served through TCRdb, limited to in-frame sequences with V and J called. Missing clones are a known gap in these copies; in checked studies unresolved V genes cover under half, and the rest lacks a known reason. The sample data list 70,000 to 95,000 clones, and 80% to 90% of these were observed just once. The top ten hold 15% of the sample. Sequenced material: CD4+ T cells sorted from blood. The receptors here all came from a human donor in good health.

The rearrangement links TRBV6-6 to TRBJ1-1; possibly TRBD1 for D (6 bases). The CDR3 has 13 amino acids. Deletions cut 11 bases from V and 0 bases from J, with 13 bases between. Germline V gives CDR1 MNHNY, CDR2 SVGAGI (reference sequence). For the CDR3, the DNA is TGTGCCTGTGAGGGGGAGTTGAACACTGAAGCTTTCTTT. This codes for CACEGELNTEAFF.

This clone was observed once. The same CDR3 arises from other DNA sequences in this sample as well. This rearrangement joins TRBV6-6 to TRBJ1-4; D unresolved. V lost 2 bases to trimming and J lost 7 bases, with 8 bases between them. Germline values: CDR1 MNHNY, CDR2 SVGAGI (reference sequence). The CDR3 contains 13 residues. DNA for the CDR3: TGTGCCAGCAGTTACCGGGCGGGTGAAAAACTGTTTTTT. It codes for CASSYRAGEKLFF.

The chain carries TRBV4-3 and TRBJ1-5; weak D call: TRBD1 (5 bases). V lost 0 bases and J 5 bases, leaving 11 bases between the germline ends. From germline, CDR1 is LGHNA and CDR2 YSLEER. The CDR3 is 15 amino acids. The CDR3 sequence is CASSQDRGTHQPQHF. The CDR3 bases are TGCGCCAGCAGCCAAGATCGTGGGACTCATCAGCCCCAGCATTTT.